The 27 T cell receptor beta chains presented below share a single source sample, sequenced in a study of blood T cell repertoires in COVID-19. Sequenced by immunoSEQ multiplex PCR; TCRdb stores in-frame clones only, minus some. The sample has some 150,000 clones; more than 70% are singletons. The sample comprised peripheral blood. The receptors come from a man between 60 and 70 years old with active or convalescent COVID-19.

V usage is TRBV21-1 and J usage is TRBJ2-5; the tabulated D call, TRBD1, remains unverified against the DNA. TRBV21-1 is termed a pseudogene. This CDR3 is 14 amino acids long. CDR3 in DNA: TGTGCCAGCAGCTCGACAGGGGGCCAAGAGACCCAGTACTTC. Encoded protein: CASSSTGGQETQYF.

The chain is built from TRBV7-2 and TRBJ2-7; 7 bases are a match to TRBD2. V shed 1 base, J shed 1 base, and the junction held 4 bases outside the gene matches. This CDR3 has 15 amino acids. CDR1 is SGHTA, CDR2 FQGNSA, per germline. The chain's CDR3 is CASSLDTGGSYEQYF. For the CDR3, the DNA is TGTGCCAGCAGCTTAGATACGGGAGGTTCCTACGAGCAGTACTTC.

CDR3 sequence: CASSTTGDYQPQHF. CDR3 in DNA: TGTGCCAGTAGTACGACAGGGGATTATCAGCCCCAGCATTTT. V gene TRBV19 combines with J gene TRBJ1-5, with 8 bases lining up with TRBD1. From germline, CDR1 is LNHDA and CDR2 SQIVND (reference sequence). CDR3 length: 14 residues. V dropped 4 bases and J dropped 5; count of bases not matched to a gene: 4.

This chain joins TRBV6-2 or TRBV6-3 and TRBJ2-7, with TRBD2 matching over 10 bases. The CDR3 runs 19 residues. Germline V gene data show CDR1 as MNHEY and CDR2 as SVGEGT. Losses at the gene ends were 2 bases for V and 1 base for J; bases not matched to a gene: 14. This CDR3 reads CASSYRASGSFYGSYEQYF. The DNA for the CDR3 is TGTGCCAGCAGTTACAGGGCTAGCGGGAGCTTTTATGGGTCCTACGAGCAGTACTTC.

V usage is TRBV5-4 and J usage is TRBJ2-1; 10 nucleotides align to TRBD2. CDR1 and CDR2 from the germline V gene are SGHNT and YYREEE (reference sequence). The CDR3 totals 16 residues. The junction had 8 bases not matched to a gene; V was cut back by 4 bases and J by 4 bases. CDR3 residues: CASSPPTSGQYNEQFF. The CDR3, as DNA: TGTGCCAGCAGCCCGCCGACTAGCGGGCAATACAATGAGCAGTTCTTC.

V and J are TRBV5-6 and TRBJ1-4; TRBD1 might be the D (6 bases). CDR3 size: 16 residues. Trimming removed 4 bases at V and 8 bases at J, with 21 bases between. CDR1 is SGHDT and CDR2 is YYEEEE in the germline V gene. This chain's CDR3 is CASSGRKQGLGEKLFF. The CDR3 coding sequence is TGTGCCAGCAGCGGACGTAAACAGGGTTTAGGCGAAAAACTGTTTTTT.

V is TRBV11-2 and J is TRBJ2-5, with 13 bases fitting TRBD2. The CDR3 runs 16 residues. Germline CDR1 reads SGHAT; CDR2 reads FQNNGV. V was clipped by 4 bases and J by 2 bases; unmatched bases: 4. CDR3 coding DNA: TGTGCCAGCAGCTCGGGACTAGCGGGGACTCAAGAGACCCAGTACTTC. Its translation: CASSSGLAGTQETQYF.

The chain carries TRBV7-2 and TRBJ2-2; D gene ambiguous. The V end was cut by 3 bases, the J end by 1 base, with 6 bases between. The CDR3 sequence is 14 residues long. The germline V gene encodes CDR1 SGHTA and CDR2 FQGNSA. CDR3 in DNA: TGTGCCAGCAGCTTTAAGCGGAACACCGGGGAGCTGTTTTTT. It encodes CASSFKRNTGELFF.

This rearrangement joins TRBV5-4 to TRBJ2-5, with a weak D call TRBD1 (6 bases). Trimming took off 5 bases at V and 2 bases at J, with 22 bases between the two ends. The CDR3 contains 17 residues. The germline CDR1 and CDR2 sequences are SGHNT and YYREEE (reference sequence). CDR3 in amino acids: CASSPGLGARIQETQYF. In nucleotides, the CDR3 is TGTGCCAGCAGTCCCGGACTGGGGGCCAGGATACAAGAGACCCAGTACTTC.

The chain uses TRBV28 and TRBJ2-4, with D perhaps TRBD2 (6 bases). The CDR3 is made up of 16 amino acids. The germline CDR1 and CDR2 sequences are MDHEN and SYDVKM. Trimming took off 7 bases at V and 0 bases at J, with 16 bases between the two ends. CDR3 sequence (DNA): TGTGCCAGCACCACGGCTAGCGTTATAGCCAAAAACATTCAGTACTTC. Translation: CASTTASVIAKNIQYF.

The CDR3 reads CASSALRQGASYGYTF. CDR3 bases: TGTGCCAGCAGTGCCCTCCGGCAGGGGGCCAGCTATGGCTACACCTTC. The chain carries TRBV28 and TRBJ1-2; TRBD1 matches 8 bases. This CDR3 is built from 16 residues. Trimming at V came to 5 bases and at J to 4 bases, leaving 12 bases not matched to a gene. CDR1 is MDHEN and CDR2 is SYDVKM in the germline V gene.

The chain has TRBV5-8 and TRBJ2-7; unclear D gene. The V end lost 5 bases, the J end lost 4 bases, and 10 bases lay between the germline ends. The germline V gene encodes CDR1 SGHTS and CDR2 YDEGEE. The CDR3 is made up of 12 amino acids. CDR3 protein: CASRPLSYEQYF. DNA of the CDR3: TGTGCCAGCAGACCTCTAAGTTACGAGCAGTACTTC.

CDR3: CASSNRGKRSSYNEQFF. CDR3 nucleotide sequence: TGTGCCAGTAGTAATCGGGGGAAAAGGAGCTCCTACAATGAGCAGTTCTTC. The chain recombines TRBV19 with TRBJ2-1; a possible D gene is TRBD2 (6 bases). V gave up 4 bases and J gave up 0 bases, with 16 bases separating them. Germline values: CDR1 LNHDA, CDR2 SQIVND (reference sequence). This CDR3 has 17 residues. Drawing the rest from reference TRBV19 and TRBJ2-1, the complete variable domain is DGGITQSPKYLFRKEGQNVTLSCEQNLNHDAMYWYRQDPGQGLRLIYYSQIVNDFQKGDIAEGYSVSREKKESFPLTVTSAQKNPTAFYLCASSNRGKRSSYNEQFFGPGTRLTVL.

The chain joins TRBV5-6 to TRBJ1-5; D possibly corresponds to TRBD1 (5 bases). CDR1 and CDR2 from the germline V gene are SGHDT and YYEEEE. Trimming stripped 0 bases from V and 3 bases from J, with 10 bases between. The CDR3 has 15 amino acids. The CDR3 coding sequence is TGTGCCAGCAGCTTGGGGGGGAGGGCCAATCAGCCCCAGCATTTT. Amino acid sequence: CASSLGGRANQPQHF.

This chain's CDR3 is CASSPLPGTGGFEDEQFF. For the CDR3, the DNA is TGTGCCAGCAGTCCCCTTCCCGGGACAGGGGGCTTTGAGGATGAGCAGTTCTTC. The gene calls are TRBV5-5 and TRBJ2-1; 12 bases are a match to TRBD1. The CDR3 sequence is 18 residues long. Trimming at V came to 5 bases and at J to 8 bases, leaving 17 bases not matched to a gene. From germline, CDR1 is SGHKS and CDR2 YYEKEE (reference sequence).

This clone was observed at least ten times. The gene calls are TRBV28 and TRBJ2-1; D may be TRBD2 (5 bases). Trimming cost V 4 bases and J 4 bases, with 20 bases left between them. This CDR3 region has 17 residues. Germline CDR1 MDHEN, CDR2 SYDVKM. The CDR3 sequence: CASSSPWGAELYNEQFF. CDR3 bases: TGTGCCAGCAGTTCTCCATGGGGAGCGGAGCTATACAATGAGCAGTTCTTC.

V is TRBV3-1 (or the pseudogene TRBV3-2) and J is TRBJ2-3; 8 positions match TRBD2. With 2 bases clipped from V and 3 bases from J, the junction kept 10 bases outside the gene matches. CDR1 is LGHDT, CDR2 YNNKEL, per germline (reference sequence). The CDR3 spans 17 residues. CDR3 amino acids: CASSQFRAGARTDTQYF. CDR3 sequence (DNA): TGTGCCAGCAGCCAATTCCGAGCGGGAGCCAGAACAGATACGCAGTATTTT.

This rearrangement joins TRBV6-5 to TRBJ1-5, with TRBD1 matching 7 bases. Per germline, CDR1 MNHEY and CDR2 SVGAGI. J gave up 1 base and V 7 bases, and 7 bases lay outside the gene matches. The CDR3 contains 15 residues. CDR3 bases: TGTGCCAGCACTATGAACAGGGGCAGCAATCAGCCCCAGCATTTT. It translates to CASTMNRGSNQPQHF.

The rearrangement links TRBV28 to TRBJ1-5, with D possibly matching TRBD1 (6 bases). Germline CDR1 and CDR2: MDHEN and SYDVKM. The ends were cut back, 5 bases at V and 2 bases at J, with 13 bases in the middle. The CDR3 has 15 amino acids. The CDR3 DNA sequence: TGTGCCAGCAGTCCAACAGGGCTGGGCAATCAGCCCCAGCATTTT. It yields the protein CASSPTGLGNQPQHF.

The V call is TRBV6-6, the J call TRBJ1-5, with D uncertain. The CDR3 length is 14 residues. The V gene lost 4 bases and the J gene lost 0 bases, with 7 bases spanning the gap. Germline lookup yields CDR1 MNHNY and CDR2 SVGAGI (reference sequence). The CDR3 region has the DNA TGTGCCAGCAGTTTTGCCAGTAGCAATCAGCCCCAGCATTTT. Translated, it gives CASSFASSNQPQHF.

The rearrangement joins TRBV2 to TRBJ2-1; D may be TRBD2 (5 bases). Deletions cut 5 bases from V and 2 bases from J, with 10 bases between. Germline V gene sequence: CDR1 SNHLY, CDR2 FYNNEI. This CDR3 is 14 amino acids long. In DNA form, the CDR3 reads TGTGCCAGCAGTCCTAACGGGGCCTACAATGAGCAGTTCTTC. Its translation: CASSPNGAYNEQFF. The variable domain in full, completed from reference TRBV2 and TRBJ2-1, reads EPEVTQTPSHQVTQMGQEVILRCVPISNHLYFYWYRQILGQKVEFLVSFYNNEISEKSEIFDDQFSVERPDGSNFTLKIRSTKLEDSAMYFCASSPNGAYNEQFFGPGTRLTVL.

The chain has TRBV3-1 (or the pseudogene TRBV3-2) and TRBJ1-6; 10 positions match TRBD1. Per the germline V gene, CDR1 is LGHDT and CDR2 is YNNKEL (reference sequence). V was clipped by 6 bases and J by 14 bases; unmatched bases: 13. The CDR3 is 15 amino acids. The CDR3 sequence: CASRSGTGAHSALHF. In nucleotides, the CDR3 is TGTGCCAGCAGATCCGGGACAGGGGCCCATTCGGCCCTCCACTTT.

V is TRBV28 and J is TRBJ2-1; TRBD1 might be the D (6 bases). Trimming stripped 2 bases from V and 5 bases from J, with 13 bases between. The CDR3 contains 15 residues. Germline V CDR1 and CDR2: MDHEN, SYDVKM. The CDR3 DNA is TGTGCCAGCAGTTTACCCGACTGGACAGACAATGAGCAGTTCTTC. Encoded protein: CASSLPDWTDNEQFF.

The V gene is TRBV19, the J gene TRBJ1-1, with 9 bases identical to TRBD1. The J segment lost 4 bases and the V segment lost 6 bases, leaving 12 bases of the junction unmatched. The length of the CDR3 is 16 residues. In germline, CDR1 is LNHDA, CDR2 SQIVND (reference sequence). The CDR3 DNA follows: TGTGCCAGTAGATGGGTGACAGGGGGAGGTAGCACTGAAGCTTTCTTT. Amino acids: CASRWVTGGGSTEAFF.

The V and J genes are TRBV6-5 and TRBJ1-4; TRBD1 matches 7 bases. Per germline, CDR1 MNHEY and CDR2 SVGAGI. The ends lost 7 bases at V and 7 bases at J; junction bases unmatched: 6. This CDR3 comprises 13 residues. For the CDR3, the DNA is TGTGCCAGCACCCGACAGGGCGGTGAAAAACTGTTTTTT. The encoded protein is CASTRQGGEKLFF.

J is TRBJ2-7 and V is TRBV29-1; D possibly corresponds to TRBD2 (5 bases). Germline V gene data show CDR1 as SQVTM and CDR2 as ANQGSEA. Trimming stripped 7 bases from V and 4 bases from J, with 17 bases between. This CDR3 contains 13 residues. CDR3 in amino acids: CSAAGESDYEQYF. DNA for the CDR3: TGCAGCGCCGCCGGGGAATCGGATTACGAGCAGTACTTC.

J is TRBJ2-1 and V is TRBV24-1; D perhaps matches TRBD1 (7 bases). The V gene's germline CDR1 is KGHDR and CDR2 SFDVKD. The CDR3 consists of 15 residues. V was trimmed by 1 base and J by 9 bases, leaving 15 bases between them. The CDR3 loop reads CATSDLEGGQAEQFF. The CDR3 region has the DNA TGTGCCACCAGTGATTTAGAGGGAGGACAGGCTGAGCAGTTCTTC.